This T cell receptor (beta chain) was recorded in a study of breast tumors, draining lymph nodes, adjacent tissues. Breast cancer patients provided tissue from their axillary draining lymph nodes. Looked up from germline, CDR1 is GTSNPN and CDR2 is SVGIG (reference sequence). Between the trimmed V and J ends, which lost 2 bases and 4 bases, there was a span of 17 bases. This CDR3 has 15 residues. TCRdb re-called the multiplex PCR reads with MiXCR, one entry per CDR3 protein. The data hold 190,000 or so distinct CDR3 sequences, with 31% observed a single time. Sequencing was done on a sample of axillary lymph node tissue. The chain is built from TRBV30 and TRBJ1-1; D gene unclear. This sequence originates from a female donor with breast cancer. Some clones in this sample may be carry-over from other donors' samples. The CDR3 here is CAWSHGLGRITEAFF. The CDR3 nucleotides are TGTGCCTGGAGTCATGGCCTGGGTCGGATCACTGAAGCTTTCTTT.